These 12 T cell receptor beta chains share one sample of origin, sequenced in a study of blood T cell repertoires in COVID-19. The method was immunoSEQ multiplex PCR; TCRdb's version includes in-frame clones alone and lacks a portion of them. This table has roughly 290,000 clones, 90% appearing once. Sequences were obtained from PBMCs or T cells enriched from blood (not recorded which). The receptors derive from a young woman with acute COVID-19.

This clone was seen a single time. The rearrangement joins TRBV7-9 to TRBJ1-2, with D possibly TRBD1 on 5 matching bases. Germline V lookup: CDR1 SEHNR, CDR2 FQNEAQ (reference sequence). The CDR3 has 13 residues. V shed 3 bases and J shed 7 bases, with 12 bases lying between them. The CDR3 region has the DNA TGTGCCAGCAGCTTGGACCCCAGGGTTGGCTACACCTTC. This gives the protein CASSLDPRVGYTF.

A note on this clone: A read error may explain this, as a much larger clone is one base away. This chain connects TRBV27 to TRBJ2-3; 11 bases map to TRBD2. The V segment lost 8 bases and the J segment 0 bases; nucleotides outside the gene matches: 4. CDR1 and CDR2 (germline): MNHEY, SMNVEV (reference sequence). The CDR3 runs 15 residues. Here the CDR3 DNA reads TGTGCCAGCGGTAGGACTAGCGGGAGCACAGATACGCAGTATTTT. Its protein product is CASGRTSGSTDTQYF.

V gene TRBV10-3 combines with J gene TRBJ2-1, with D uncertain. The CDR3 consists of 11 residues. Trimming removed 0 bases from V and 12 bases from J, with 6 bases in between. CDR1 ENHRY and CDR2 SYGVKD come from the germline V gene. DNA of the CDR3: TGTGCCATCAGTGAGTCTCAGCGGCAGTTCTTC. Amino acid sequence: CAISESQRQFF.

The rearrangement uses TRBV19 and TRBJ2-7; D uncertain. The germline CDR1 and CDR2 sequences are LNHDA and SQIVND (reference sequence). The CDR3 totals 15 residues. The V end was cut by 5 bases, the J end by 0 bases, with 14 bases between. The CDR3: CASSLGVSSSYEQYF. The CDR3 bases are TGTGCCAGTAGTCTGGGCGTCTCCAGCTCCTACGAGCAGTACTTC.

The rearrangement links TRBV18 to TRBJ2-5; 12 nucleotides agree with TRBD2. The CDR3 extends over 16 amino acids. Germline-derived CDR1 and CDR2 are KGHSH and LQKENI. V was pared by 1 base and J by 2 bases, with 2 bases of the junction left unmatched. The DNA for the CDR3 is TGTGCCAGCTCACCACTAGGGACTAGCGGGCAAGAGACCCAGTACTTC. It codes for CASSPLGTSGQETQYF. Supplemented by reference TRBV18 and TRBJ2-5, the full variable domain reads NAGVMQNPRHLVRRRGQEARLRCSPMKGHSHVYWYRQLPEEGLKFMVYLQKENIIDESGMPKERFSAEFPKEGPSILRIQQVVRGDSAAYFCASSPLGTSGQETQYFGPGTRLLVL.

V gene TRBV18 combines with J gene TRBJ2-7; 9 bases map to TRBD1. This CDR3 is 13 amino acids long. Germline loops: CDR1 KGHSH, CDR2 LQKENI. After removal of 3 bases from V and 7 bases from J, the junction contained 4 bases not matched to a gene. CDR3: CASSPGQGREQYF. The CDR3 DNA is TGTGCCAGCTCACCGGGACAGGGTCGGGAGCAGTACTTC.

The chain recombines TRBV3-1 (or the pseudogene TRBV3-2) with TRBJ2-7; 9 bases are a match to TRBD2. Trimming took 3 bases from V and 3 from J; bases not matched to a gene: 9. The CDR3 is 16 amino acids. Looked up from germline, CDR1 is LGHDT and CDR2 is YNNKEL (reference sequence). The CDR3 nucleotides are TGTGCCAGCAGCCACCTGACTAGCGGAGCGCGCTACGAGCAGTACTTC. Encoded protein: CASSHLTSGARYEQYF.

This sequence joins TRBV4-1 and TRBJ2-2, with D possibly TRBD2 on 5 matching bases. The CDR3 runs to 17 residues. Germline CDR1 MGHRA, CDR2 YSYEKL. The V end was cut by 1 base, the J end by 4 bases, with 16 bases between. This CDR3 reads CASSQGAGVGPTGELFF. CDR3 DNA: TGCGCCAGCAGCCAAGGCGCCGGGGTCGGCCCCACCGGGGAGCTGTTTTTT.

This rearrangement joins TRBV5-8 to TRBJ1-2, with D possibly being TRBD1 (5 bases). V lost 4 bases and J lost 7, with 11 bases in between. The germline V gene encodes CDR1 SGHTS and CDR2 YDEGEE. This CDR3 comprises 12 residues. The CDR3: CASSAWGPGYTF. The CDR3, as DNA: TGTGCCAGCAGCGCCTGGGGCCCTGGCTACACCTTC.

J is TRBJ2-7 and V is TRBV11-3; 7 positions match TRBD2. CDR3 size: 12 residues. The trim removed 1 base at V and 9 bases at J, leaving 3 bases unmatched. Germline V lookup: CDR1 SGHNT, CDR2 YENEEA. CDR3 sequence: CASSLGGGRQYF. CDR3 DNA: TGTGCCAGCAGCTTAGGGGGGGGTAGGCAGTACTTC.

A word on this clone: Additional DNA sequences in this sample encode the identical CDR3. V usage is TRBV5-1 and J usage is TRBJ2-1; 8 bases match TRBD1. CDR1 and CDR2 from the germline V gene are SGHRS and YFSETQ. Trimming took 2 bases from V and 4 from J; bases not matched to a gene: 5. The CDR3 consists of 15 residues. Here the CDR3 reads CASSLRQGLYNEQFF. CDR3 nucleotides: TGCGCCAGCAGCTTAAGACAGGGGTTGTACAATGAGCAGTTCTTC.

The chain is built from TRBV10-1 and TRBJ2-7; 9 bases match TRBD2. This CDR3 is 19 amino acids long. The germline V gene encodes CDR1 WNHNN and CDR2 SYGVQD (reference sequence). The V segment lost 3 bases and the J segment 3 bases; nucleotides outside the gene matches: 18. CDR3 DNA: TGCGCCAGCAGTGATACCCCGGGGACCTCGTCACTAGCGGGCTACGAGCAGTACTTC. Protein: CASSDTPGTSSLAGYEQYF.